Following are 20 T cell receptor beta chains from one sample sequenced in a study of CD8 T cells in ankylosing spondylitis. Study-level findings and limits: Ankylosing spondylitis blood appeared to carry a characteristic TCR beta motif of roughly 8 highly homologous variants.

TCRdb re-called the 5' RACE reads through MiXCR, storing one row per CDR3 protein. The table has under 950,000 distinct CDR3 sequences, 15% to 20% seen once; the top ten hold around a fifth. For these TCRs, the target antigens are not known. The sample was blood, either unsorted or a sorted T cell fraction (not recorded which). Receptors originate from a male donor with ankylosing spondylitis.

The chain recombines TRBV4-3 with TRBJ2-3, with TRBD2 matching over 9 bases. Germline V gene lookup returns CDR1 LGHNA and CDR2 YSLEER. The CDR3 length is 18 residues. Trimming removed 4 bases from V and 1 base from J; junction bases left unmatched: 12. CDR3 residues: CASSPQRAGGHRTDTQYF. In DNA, the CDR3 is TGCGCCAGCAGCCCCCAGCGGGCGGGAGGGCATCGCACAGATACGCAGTATTTT.

The chain links TRBV27 to TRBJ2-2; 16 bases fit TRBD2. Germline assignment: CDR1 MNHEY and CDR2 SMNVEV (reference sequence). Trimming removed 1 base from V and 6 bases from J; junction bases left unmatched: 5. The CDR3 covers 18 residues. The CDR3 spells CASSLYTGTSGGAGELFF. CDR3 in DNA: TGTGCCAGCAGTTTATATACCGGGACTAGCGGGGGGGCCGGGGAGCTGTTTTTT.

The chain combines TRBV2 with TRBJ1-5; 8 bases are shared with TRBD1. V shed 4 bases and J 1 base; nucleotides not matched to a gene: 15. The germline gives CDR1 SNHLY, CDR2 FYNNEI. The CDR3 is made up of 19 amino acids. Here the CDR3 DNA reads TGTGCCAGCAGTGGGGACAGGAGACAATTAACGGGAAGCAATCAGCCCCAGCATTTT. Residues: CASSGDRRQLTGSNQPQHF.

V and J are TRBV28 and TRBJ2-4, with 11 bases matching TRBD1. J was trimmed by 7 bases and V by 5 bases; bases with no gene match: 10. The germline V gene has CDR1 MDHEN and CDR2 SYDVKM. CDR3 length: 16 residues. The CDR3 bases are TGTGCCAGCAGTGTCTGGACAGGGGGCCGCTTGAACATTCAGTACTTC. It yields the protein CASSVWTGGRLNIQYF.

The chain is built from TRBV5-1 and TRBJ2-1, with D perhaps assigned TRBD1 or TRBD2 (5 bases each). Trimming stripped 0 bases from V and 8 bases from J, with 18 bases between. CDR3 size: 16 residues. Germline V gene sequence: CDR1 SGHRS, CDR2 YFSETQ. The DNA of the CDR3 is TGCGCCAGCAGCTTGGGACAGCGAAGTCTCGGGGATGAGCAGTTCTTC. This encodes CASSLGQRSLGDEQFF. Full variable domain (rest looked up from reference TRBV5-1 and TRBJ2-1): KAGVTQTPRYLIKTRGQQVTLSCSPISGHRSVSWYQQTPGQGLQFLFEYFSETQRNKGNFPGRFSGRQFSNSRSEMNVSTLELGDSALYLCASSLGQRSLGDEQFFGPGTRLTVL.

The V gene is TRBV12-3 or TRBV12-4, the J gene TRBJ1-1, with D uncertain. This CDR3 region has 13 residues. Trimming took 7 bases from V and 4 from J, leaving 13 bases between them. CDR3 residues: CASKIPSATEAFF. The CDR3 DNA follows: TGTGCCAGCAAAATCCCGTCGGCCACTGAAGCTTTCTTT.

A few counts support this clonotype. The CDR3, as DNA: TGTGCCAGCAGCTTAGCACTAGCGGGAGGGACGTACGAGCAGTACTTC. It specifies CASSLALAGGTYEQYF. The chain has TRBV7-9 and TRBJ2-7, with 13 bases identical to TRBD2. The CDR3 has 16 amino acids. The germline V gene encodes CDR1 SEHNR and CDR2 FQNEAQ (reference sequence). Trimming took 0 bases from V and 4 from J; bases not matched to a gene: 3.

This clonotype has only a few counts. The chain has TRBV6-5 and TRBJ2-7, with 8 nucleotides matching TRBD1. Unmatched junction bases numbered 10, after V lost 0 bases and J lost 3 bases. Germline CDR1 and CDR2: MNHEY and SVGAGI. The CDR3 has 17 amino acids. DNA of the CDR3: TGTGCCAGCAGTTACTCGTCCGTCAGGGGGCCTCGCTACGAGCAGTACTTC. Translating it yields CASSYSSVRGPRYEQYF.

The rearrangement uses TRBV3-1 and TRBJ1-6; D gene uncertain. This CDR3 contains 13 residues. Germline CDR1 reads LGHDT; CDR2 reads YNNKEL (reference sequence). Trimming removed 1 base at V and 7 bases at J, with 5 bases between. The CDR3 DNA follows: TGTGCCAGCAGCCAAGGGAAAAATTCACCCCTCCACTTT. It translates to CASSQGKNSPLHF.

The chain couples TRBV7-6 to TRBJ1-5; no clear D. The ends were cut back, 1 base at V and 0 bases at J, with 7 bases in the middle. Germline lookup yields CDR1 SGHVS and CDR2 FNYEAQ. The length of the CDR3 is 15 residues. CDR3: CASSLDGLSNQPQHF. For the CDR3, the DNA is TGTGCCAGCAGCTTAGACGGACTTAGCAATCAGCCCCAGCATTTT.

V is TRBV12-3 or TRBV12-4 and J is TRBJ2-1; D is perhaps TRBD1 (6 bases). V was pared by 5 bases and J by 10 bases, with 12 bases between. This CDR3 has 12 residues. CDR3 DNA: TGTGCCAGCAGTCACAGGGTCCGGGAGCAGTTCTTC. Protein product: CASSHRVREQFF.

There are many counts of this clonotype. This sequence joins TRBV29-1 and TRBJ2-1; 11 nucleotides align to TRBD2. The J segment lost 3 bases and the V segment lost 4 bases, leaving 2 bases of the junction unmatched. The CDR3 has 14 amino acids. Germline lookup yields CDR1 SQVTM and CDR2 ANQGSEA. As DNA, the CDR3 is TGCAGCGTTGGTAGCGGGGGGGGCTACAATGAGCAGTTCTTC. Amino acids: CSVGSGGGYNEQFF.

The J gene is TRBJ1-4, the V gene TRBV20-1, with 8 bases lining up with TRBD1. Trimming removed 4 bases from V and 5 bases from J; junction bases left unmatched: 6. Germline-derived CDR1 and CDR2 are DFQATT and SNEGSKA (reference sequence). The CDR3 covers 14 residues. The CDR3: CSAKWTGRNEKLFF. DNA of the CDR3: TGCAGTGCTAAATGGACAGGGAGAAATGAAAAACTGTTTTTT.

The rearrangement uses TRBV27 and TRBJ2-6; D gene uncertain. CDR1 MNHEY and CDR2 SMNVEV come from the germline V gene (reference sequence). This CDR3 region has 15 residues. With 5 bases removed from V and 0 bases from J, the gap between germline ends came to 8 bases. DNA for the CDR3: TGTGCCAGCAGTACGCAGAGCTCTGGGGCCAACGTCCTGACTTTC. This translates into CASSTQSSGANVLTF.

A few counts support this clonotype. The chain combines TRBV6-2 or TRBV6-3 with TRBJ2-3; D is unclear. CDR3 length: 14 amino acids. CDR1 is MNHEY and CDR2 is SVGEGT in the germline V gene. The ends were cut back, 0 bases at V and 0 bases at J, with 4 bases in the middle. The CDR3 protein is CASSYSLSTDTQYF. The CDR3 DNA follows: TGTGCCAGCAGTTACTCACTAAGCACAGATACGCAGTATTTT.

This clonotype was counted a few times. The V and J genes are TRBV11-2 and TRBJ1-1; 9 nucleotides match TRBD1. V shed 7 bases and J 0 bases; nucleotides not matched to a gene: 6. From germline, CDR1 is SGHAT and CDR2 FQNNGV. CDR3 length: 15 amino acids. The CDR3 spells CASNRDRDMNTEAFF. The CDR3 DNA sequence: TGTGCCAGCAATCGGGACAGGGACATGAACACTGAAGCTTTCTTT. Supplemented by reference TRBV11-2 and TRBJ1-1, the full variable domain reads EAGVAQSPRYKIIEKRQSVAFWCNPISGHATLYWYQQILGQGPKLLIQFQNNGVVDDSQLPKDRFSAERLKGVDSTLKIQPAKLEDSAVYLCASNRDRDMNTEAFFGQGTRLTVV.

There are a few counts of this clonotype. V and J are TRBV4-1 and TRBJ1-6; D gene unclear. The CDR3 totals 15 residues. V gave up 0 bases and J gave up 9 bases, with 12 bases separating them. The germline CDR1 and CDR2 sequences are MGHRA and YSYEKL. The CDR3 nucleotides read TGCGCCAGCAGCCAAGAAGCGGTTGTAGGTTCACCCCTCCACTTT. Its protein is CASSQEAVVGSPLHF.

This sequence joins TRBV13 and TRBJ2-3; possible D gene TRBD2, 5 bases. Germline V gene data show CDR1 as PRHDT and CDR2 as FYEKMQ (reference sequence). V was shortened by 5 bases and J by 2 bases, with 17 bases between the two germline ends. This CDR3 spans 16 amino acids. CDR3 in DNA: TGTGCCAGCAGCGCCGTGTCGGGGAGTAACACAGATACGCAGTATTTT. Translation gives CASSAVSGSNTDTQYF.

The table lists this clonotype with a few counts. V is TRBV5-1 and J is TRBJ1-6, with 12 bases identical to TRBD1. The germline CDR1 and CDR2 sequences are SGHRS and YFSETQ. V dropped 1 base and J dropped 10; count of bases not matched to a gene: 3. This CDR3 region has 15 residues. The CDR3 DNA sequence: TGCGCCAGCAGCTTGATGGGACAGGGGGCCTCACCCCTCCACTTT. Its protein is CASSLMGQGASPLHF.

V is TRBV7-2 and J is TRBJ2-5, with 8 bases fitting TRBD2. The germline gives CDR1 SGHTA, CDR2 FQGNSA. With 5 bases clipped from V and 4 bases from J, the junction kept 6 bases outside the gene matches. The CDR3 covers 14 residues. The CDR3 DNA reads as TGTGCCAGCAGCCGGGGGGGCAGTGCAGAGACCCAGTACTTC. It translates to CASSRGGSAETQYF.